Detailed here is one T cell receptor beta chain. Its cognate antigen is unknown. From cryopreserved PBMCs came approximately 1.9 micrograms of genomic DNA used for TCR beta libraries. These data originate in a study of cytotoxic CD8 clonotypes in ibrutinib-treated CLL. Study overall: An average of approximately 260,000 productive templates and 80,000 to 100,000 productive rearrangements was obtained per sample.

Study results and caveats: Clonality showed a rise at ibrutinib response that reversed toward baseline at progression. Shared public clonotypes were rare, and on treatment they either got smaller or stayed the same.

Trimming stripped 2 bases from V and 0 bases from J, with 8 bases between. Germline V gives CDR1 SGHTA, CDR2 FQGNSA. CDR3 size: 15 residues. Data came from immunoSEQ multiplex PCR; TCRdb stores just in-frame clones and leaves some out. This sample has 60,000 to 65,000 clones, with approximately 54% found just once. The specimen comprised PBMCs, sampled after 12 months of ibrutinib treatment. The origin of this receptor is a human donor with chronic lymphocytic leukemia. This chain uses TRBV7-2 with TRBJ1-3; D is ambiguous. The CDR3 region is CASSLFSSSGNTIYF. Here the CDR3 DNA reads TGTGCCAGCAGCTTATTCAGTAGCTCTGGAAACACCATATATTTT.